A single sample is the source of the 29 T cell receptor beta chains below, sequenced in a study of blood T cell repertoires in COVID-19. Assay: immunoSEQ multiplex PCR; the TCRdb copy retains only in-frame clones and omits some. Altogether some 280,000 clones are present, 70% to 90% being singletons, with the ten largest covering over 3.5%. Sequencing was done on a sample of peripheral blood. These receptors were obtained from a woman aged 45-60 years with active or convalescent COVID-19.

The CDR3 protein is CASSLNGWEAFF. Written as DNA, the CDR3 is TGCGCCAGCAGCTTGAACGGGTGGGAAGCTTTCTTT. The chain couples TRBV5-1 to TRBJ1-1; D gene ambiguous. The CDR3 spans 12 residues. The germline V gene encodes CDR1 SGHRS and CDR2 YFSETQ. The ends were cut back, 1 base at V and 8 bases at J, with 9 bases in the middle.

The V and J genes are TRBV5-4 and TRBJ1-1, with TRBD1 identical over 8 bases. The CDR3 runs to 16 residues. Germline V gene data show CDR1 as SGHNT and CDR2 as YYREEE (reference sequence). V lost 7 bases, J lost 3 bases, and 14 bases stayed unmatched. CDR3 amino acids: CASRGGTGVIYTEAFF. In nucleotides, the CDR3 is TGTGCCAGCCGCGGAGGGACAGGCGTTATCTACACTGAAGCTTTCTTT. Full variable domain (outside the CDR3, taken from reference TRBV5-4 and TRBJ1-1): ETGVTQSPTHLIKTRGQQVTLRCSSQSGHNTVSWYQQALGQGPQFIFQYYREEENGRGNFPPRFSGLQFPNYSSELNVNALELDDSALYLCASRGGTGVIYTEAFFGQGTRLTVV.

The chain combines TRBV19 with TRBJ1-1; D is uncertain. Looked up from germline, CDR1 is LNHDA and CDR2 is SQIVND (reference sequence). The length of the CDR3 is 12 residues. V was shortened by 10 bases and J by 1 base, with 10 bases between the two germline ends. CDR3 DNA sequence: TGTGCCACTTTCCGGGGGAACACTGAAGCTTTCTTT. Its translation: CATFRGNTEAFF.

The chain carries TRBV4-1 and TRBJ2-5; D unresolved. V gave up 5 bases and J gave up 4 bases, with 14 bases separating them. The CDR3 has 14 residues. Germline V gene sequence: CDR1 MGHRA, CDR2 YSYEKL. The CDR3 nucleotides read TGCGCCAGCAGCTTGACCTTCGGGTCAGAGACCCAGTACTTC. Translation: CASSLTFGSETQYF.

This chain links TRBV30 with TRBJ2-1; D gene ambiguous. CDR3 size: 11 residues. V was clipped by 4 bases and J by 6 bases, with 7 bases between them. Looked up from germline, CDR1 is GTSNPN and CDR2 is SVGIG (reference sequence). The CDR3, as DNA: TGTGCCTGGAATCCGGGCAATGAGCAGTTCTTC. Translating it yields CAWNPGNEQFF.

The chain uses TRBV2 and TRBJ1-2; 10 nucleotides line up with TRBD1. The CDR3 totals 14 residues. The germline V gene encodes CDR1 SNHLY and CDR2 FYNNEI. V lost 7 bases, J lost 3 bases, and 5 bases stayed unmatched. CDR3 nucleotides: TGTGCCAGCATTCCGGACAGGGGGGACTATGGCTACACCTTC. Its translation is CASIPDRGDYGYTF.

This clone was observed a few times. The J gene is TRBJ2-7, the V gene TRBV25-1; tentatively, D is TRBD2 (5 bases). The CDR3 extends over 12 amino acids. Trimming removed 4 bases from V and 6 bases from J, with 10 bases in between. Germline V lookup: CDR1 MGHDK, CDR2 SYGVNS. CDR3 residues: CASSAEGIEQYF. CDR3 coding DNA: TGTGCCAGCAGTGCCGAGGGAATCGAGCAGTACTTC.

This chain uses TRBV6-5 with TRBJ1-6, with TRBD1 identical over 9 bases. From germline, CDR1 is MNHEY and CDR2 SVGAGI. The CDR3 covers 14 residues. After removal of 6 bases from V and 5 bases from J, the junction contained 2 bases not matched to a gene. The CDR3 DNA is TGTGCCAGCAGGAGGACAGGGGATAATTCACCCCTCCACTTT. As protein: CASRRTGDNSPLHF.

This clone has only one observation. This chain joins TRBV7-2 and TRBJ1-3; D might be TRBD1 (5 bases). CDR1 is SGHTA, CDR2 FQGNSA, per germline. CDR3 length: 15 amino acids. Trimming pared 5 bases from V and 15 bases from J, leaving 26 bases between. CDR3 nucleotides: TGTGCCAGCAGCCCCTACCAGGGATCATCCCTGCGTCAATATTTT. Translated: CASSPYQGSSLRQYF.

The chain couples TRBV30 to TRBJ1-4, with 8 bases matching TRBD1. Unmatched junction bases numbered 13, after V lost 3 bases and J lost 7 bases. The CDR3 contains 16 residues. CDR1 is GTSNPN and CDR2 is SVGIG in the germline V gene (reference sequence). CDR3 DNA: TGTGCCTGGAGGCAGAAGGACAGGGTCCAGGGTGAAAAACTGTTTTTT. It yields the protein CAWRQKDRVQGEKLFF.

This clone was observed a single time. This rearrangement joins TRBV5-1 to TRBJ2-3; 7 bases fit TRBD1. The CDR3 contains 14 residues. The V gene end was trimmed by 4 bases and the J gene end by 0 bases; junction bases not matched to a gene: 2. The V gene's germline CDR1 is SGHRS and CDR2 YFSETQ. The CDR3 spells CASSTGVSTDTQYF. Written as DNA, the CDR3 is TGCGCCAGCAGCACAGGGGTTAGCACAGATACGCAGTATTTT.

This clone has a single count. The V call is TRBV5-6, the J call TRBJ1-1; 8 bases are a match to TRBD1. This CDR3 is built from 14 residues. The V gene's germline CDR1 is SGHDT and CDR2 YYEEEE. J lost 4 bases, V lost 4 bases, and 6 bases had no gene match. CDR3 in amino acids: CASSETGVGTEAFF. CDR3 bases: TGTGCCAGCAGCGAGACAGGGGTGGGCACTGAAGCTTTCTTT. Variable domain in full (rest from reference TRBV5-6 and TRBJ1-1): DAGVTQSPTHLIKTRGQQVTLRCSPKSGHDTVSWYQQALGQGPQFIFQYYEEEERQRGNFPDRFSGHQFPNYSSELNVNALLLGDSALYLCASSETGVGTEAFFGQGTRLTVV.

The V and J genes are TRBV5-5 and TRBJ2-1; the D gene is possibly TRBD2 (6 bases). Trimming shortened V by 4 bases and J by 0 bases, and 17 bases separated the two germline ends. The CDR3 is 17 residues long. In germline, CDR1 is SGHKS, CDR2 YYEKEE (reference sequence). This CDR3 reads CASSPFSGTSSYNEQFF. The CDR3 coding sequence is TGTGCCAGCAGCCCATTCTCCGGGACTTCCTCCTACAATGAGCAGTTCTTC.

The chain's CDR3 is CAFLAGAGEQFF. The CDR3 DNA sequence: TGTGCCTTCCTAGCGGGAGCAGGGGAGCAGTTCTTC. The gene calls are TRBV30 and TRBJ2-1; 10 bases are a match to TRBD2. Germline V gene sequence: CDR1 GTSNPN, CDR2 SVGIG (reference sequence). Trimming cost V 7 bases and J 10 bases; bases outside gene matches: 7. There are 12 residues in the CDR3.

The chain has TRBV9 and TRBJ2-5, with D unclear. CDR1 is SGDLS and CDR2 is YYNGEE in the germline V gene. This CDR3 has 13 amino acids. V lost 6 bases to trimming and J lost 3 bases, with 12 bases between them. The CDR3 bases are TGTGCCAGCAATCGAGTAGCAGAAGAGACCCAGTACTTC. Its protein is CASNRVAEETQYF. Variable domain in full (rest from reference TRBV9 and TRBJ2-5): DSGVTQTPKHLITATGQRVTLRCSPRSGDLSVYWYQQSLDQGLQFLIQYYNGEERAKGNILERFSAQQFPDLHSELNLSSLELGDSALYFCASNRVAEETQYFGPGTRLLVL.

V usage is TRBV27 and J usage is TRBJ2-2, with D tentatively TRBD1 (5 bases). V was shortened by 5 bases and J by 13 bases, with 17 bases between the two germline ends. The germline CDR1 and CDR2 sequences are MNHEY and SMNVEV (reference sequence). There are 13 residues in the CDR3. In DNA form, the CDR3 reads TGTGCCAGCAGTCCGAGGTCGGCAGGGCGGCTGTTTTTT. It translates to CASSPRSAGRLFF.

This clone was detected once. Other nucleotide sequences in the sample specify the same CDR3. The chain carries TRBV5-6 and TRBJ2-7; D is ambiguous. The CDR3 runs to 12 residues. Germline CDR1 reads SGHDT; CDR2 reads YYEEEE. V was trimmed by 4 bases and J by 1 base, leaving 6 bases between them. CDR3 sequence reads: CASSLSSYEQYF. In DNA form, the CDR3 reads TGTGCCAGCAGCCTGTCGTCCTACGAGCAGTACTTC.

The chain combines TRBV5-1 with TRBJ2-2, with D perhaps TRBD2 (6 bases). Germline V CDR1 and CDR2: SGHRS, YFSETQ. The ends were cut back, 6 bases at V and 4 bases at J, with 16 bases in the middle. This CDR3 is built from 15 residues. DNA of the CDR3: TGCGCCAGCACCCTCGCGGGGTTTGGCACCGGGGAGCTGTTTTTT. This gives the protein CASTLAGFGTGELFF.

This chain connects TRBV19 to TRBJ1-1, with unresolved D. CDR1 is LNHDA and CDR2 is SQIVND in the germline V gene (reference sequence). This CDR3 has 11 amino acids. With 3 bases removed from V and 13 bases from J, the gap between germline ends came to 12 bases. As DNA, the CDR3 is TGTGCCAGTAGTATTGGCGGGGATGTTTTCTTT. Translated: CASSIGGDVFF.

For the CDR3, the DNA is TGTGCCAGCAGCTTAACCGCAGGGTCCGGAAACACCATATATTTT. It codes for CASSLTAGSGNTIYF. V is TRBV7-2 and J is TRBJ1-3; the D gene is possibly TRBD1 (5 bases). Trimming pared 2 bases from V and 4 bases from J, leaving 12 bases between. This CDR3 has 15 amino acids. Germline V gene lookup returns CDR1 SGHTA and CDR2 FQGNSA. Looking up the rest from reference TRBV7-2 and TRBJ1-3 gives the full variable domain: GAGVSQSPSNKVTEKGKDVELRCDPISGHTALYWYRQSLGQGLEFLIYFQGNSAPDKSGLPSDRFSAERTGGSVSTLTIQRTQQEDSAVYLCASSLTAGSGNTIYFGEGSWLTVV.

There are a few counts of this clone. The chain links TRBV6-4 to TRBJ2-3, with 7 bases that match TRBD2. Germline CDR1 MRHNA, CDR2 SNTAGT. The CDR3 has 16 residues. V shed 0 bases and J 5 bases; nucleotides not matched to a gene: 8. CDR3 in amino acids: CASSDSASGSLDTQYF. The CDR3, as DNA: TGTGCCAGCAGTGACTCGGCTAGCGGCTCCTTAGATACGCAGTATTTT.

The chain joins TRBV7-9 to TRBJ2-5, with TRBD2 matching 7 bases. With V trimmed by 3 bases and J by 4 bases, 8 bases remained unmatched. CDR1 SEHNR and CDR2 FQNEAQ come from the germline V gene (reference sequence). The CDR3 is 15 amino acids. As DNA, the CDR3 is TGTGCCAGCAGCTTTACCGGGACTATGCGAGAGACCCAGTACTTC. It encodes CASSFTGTMRETQYF.

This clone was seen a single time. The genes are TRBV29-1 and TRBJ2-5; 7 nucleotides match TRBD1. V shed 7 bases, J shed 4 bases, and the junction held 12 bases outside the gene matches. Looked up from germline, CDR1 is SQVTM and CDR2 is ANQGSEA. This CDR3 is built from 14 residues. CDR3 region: CSAQTGLGSETQYF. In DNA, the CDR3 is TGCAGCGCCCAGACAGGGTTGGGATCAGAGACCCAGTACTTC.

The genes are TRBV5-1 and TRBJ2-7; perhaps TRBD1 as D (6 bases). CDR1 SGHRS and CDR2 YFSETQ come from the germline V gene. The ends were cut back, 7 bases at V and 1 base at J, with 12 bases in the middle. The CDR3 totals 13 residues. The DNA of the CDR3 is TGCGCCAGCGGTCCTGACAGGTCCTACGAGCAGTACTTC. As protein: CASGPDRSYEQYF.

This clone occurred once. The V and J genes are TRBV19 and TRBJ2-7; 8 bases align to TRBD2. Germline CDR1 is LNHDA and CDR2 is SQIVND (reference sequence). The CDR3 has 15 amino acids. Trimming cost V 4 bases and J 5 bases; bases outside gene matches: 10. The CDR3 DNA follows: TGTGCCAGTAGTACCCACAGCGGGAGTGTCAACGAGCAGTACTTC. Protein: CASSTHSGSVNEQYF.

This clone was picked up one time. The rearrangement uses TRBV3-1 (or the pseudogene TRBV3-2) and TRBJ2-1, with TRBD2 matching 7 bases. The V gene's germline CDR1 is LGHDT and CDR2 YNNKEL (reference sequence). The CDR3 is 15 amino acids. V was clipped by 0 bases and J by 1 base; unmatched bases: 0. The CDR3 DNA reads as TGTGCCAGCAGCCAAGAGGGGGGGTCCTACAATGAGCAGTTCTTC. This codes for CASSQEGGSYNEQFF.

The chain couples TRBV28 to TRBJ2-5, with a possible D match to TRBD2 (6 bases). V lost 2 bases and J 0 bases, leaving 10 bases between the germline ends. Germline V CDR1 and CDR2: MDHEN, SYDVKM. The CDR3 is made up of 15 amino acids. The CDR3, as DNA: TGTGCCAGCAGTTTAGTAGCGGCGTACCAAGAGACCCAGTACTTC. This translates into CASSLVAAYQETQYF. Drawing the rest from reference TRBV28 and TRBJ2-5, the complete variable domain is DVKVTQSSRYLVKRTGEKVFLECVQDMDHENMFWYRQDPGLGLRLIYFSYDVKMKEKGDIPEGYSVSREKKERFSLILESASTNQTSMYLCASSLVAAYQETQYFGPGTRLLVL.

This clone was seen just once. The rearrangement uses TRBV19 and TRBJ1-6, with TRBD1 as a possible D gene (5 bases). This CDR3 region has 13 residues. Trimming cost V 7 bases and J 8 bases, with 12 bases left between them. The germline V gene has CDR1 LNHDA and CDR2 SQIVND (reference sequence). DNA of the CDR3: TGTGCCAGTAAAGGGGCCTGGGATTCACCCCTCCACTTT. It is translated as CASKGAWDSPLHF.

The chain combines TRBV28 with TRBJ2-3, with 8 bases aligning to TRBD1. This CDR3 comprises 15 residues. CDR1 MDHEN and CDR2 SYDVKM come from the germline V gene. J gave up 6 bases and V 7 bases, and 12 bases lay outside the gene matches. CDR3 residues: CASNPDRVERDTQYF. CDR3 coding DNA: TGTGCCAGCAACCCGGACAGGGTCGAGAGGGATACGCAGTATTTT.